This T cell receptor (beta chain) derives from a study of blood T cell repertoires in COVID-19. The CDR3 length is 13 residues. Losses at the gene ends were 5 bases for V and 3 bases for J; bases not matched to a gene: 4. Using immunoSEQ multiplex PCR, the repertoire was profiled, and TCRdb retains in-frame clones only, with some absent. The data contain 200,000 to 250,000 clones, approximately 85% of them singletons. The chain combines TRBV12-3 or TRBV12-4 with TRBJ2-7, with 7 bases that match TRBD2. Sequencing was carried out using peripheral blood. This TCR came from a woman older than 75 with COVID-19, enrolled during active disease. The CDR3 here is CASSIGEGYEQYF. Written as DNA, the CDR3 is TGTGCCAGCAGTATAGGGGAGGGCTACGAGCAGTACTTC.